This T cell receptor (beta chain) was obtained from a study of response to subunit inactivated influenza vaccine. This CDR3 is built from 16 residues. Germline V lookup: CDR1 SGHTA, CDR2 FQGNSA. V was clipped by 8 bases and J by 1 base, with 17 bases between them. This clonotype was observed a few times. Its specificity is unknown. Regarding the study as a whole: Authors suggested seasonal influenza vaccinations each recruit few new T cells.

TCRdb reanalysed the RT-PCR reads using MiXCR and keeps one entry per CDR3 protein. Of under 500,000 distinct CDR3 sequences listed, 11% are singletons. The chain is built from TRBV7-2 and TRBJ2-2; D remains unclear. This sequence originates from a man in his forties or fifties who received an inactivated influenza vaccine. Sequenced material: PBMCs from blood, taken 40 to 50 days after vaccination. DNA for the CDR3: TGTGCCAGCTTCTACGCAGCCGGCCTGAACACCGGGGAGCTGTTTTTT. Amino acid sequence: CASFYAAGLNTGELFF.